The 17 T cell receptor beta chains below were found in one sample sequenced in a study of blood T cell repertoires in COVID-19. Assay used: immunoSEQ multiplex PCR; TCRdb lists only in-frame clones, some missing. The sample contains over 200,000 clones, about four fifths of which appear only once. The specimen sequenced was PBMCs or T cells enriched from blood (not recorded which). These receptor sequences come from a woman in her thirties or forties who had recovered from COVID-19.

As for this clone: Because the CDR3's place on the DNA is in doubt, the DNA is left out and the CDR3 is given as listed by TCRdb. V usage is TRBV10-3 and J usage is TRBJ2-1; TRBD1, the D gene given by the table, was not confirmed from the DNA. Germline CDR1 reads ENHRY; CDR2 reads SYGVKD. The CDR3 spans 18 residues, counting both ends. The CDR3 here is CAISTSDRGSGSRNEQFF.

J is TRBJ1-4 and V is TRBV18, with 9 bases identical to TRBD1. Germline V gene data show CDR1 as KGHSH and CDR2 as LQKENI. The CDR3 runs 15 residues. J lost 8 bases, V lost 4 bases, and 8 bases had no gene match. CDR3 bases: TGTGCCAGCTCACGGAATACAGGGGGCGACGAAAAACTGTTTTTT. Its protein is CASSRNTGGDEKLFF.

This sequence joins TRBV7-2 and TRBJ1-2; 7 positions agree with TRBD1. Unmatched junction bases numbered 16, after V lost 3 bases and J lost 0 bases. The CDR3 runs to 19 residues. Per germline, CDR1 SGHTA and CDR2 FQGNSA. CDR3: CASSFLFLARGDTNYGYTF. CDR3 bases: TGTGCCAGCAGCTTCCTGTTCCTCGCCAGGGGGGATACTAACTATGGCTACACCTTC.

J is TRBJ1-3 and V is TRBV9; TRBD1 might be the D (6 bases). Trimming removed 3 bases from V and 0 bases from J, with 13 bases in between. This CDR3 has 16 residues. Germline-derived CDR1 and CDR2 are SGDLS and YYNGEE. As DNA, the CDR3 is TGTGCCAGCAGCGCGGGACATCCGAGCTCTGGAAACACCATATATTTT. It codes for CASSAGHPSSGNTIYF.

The V and J genes are TRBV9 and TRBJ2-7; 10 bases fit TRBD1. Germline V gene sequence: CDR1 SGDLS, CDR2 YYNGEE. V lost 8 bases and J lost 1; bases outside the gene matches: 15. This CDR3 has 17 amino acids. The CDR3 loop is CARLRTSGTGDSYEQYV. CDR3 in DNA: TGTGCCAGATTAAGAACCTCCGGGACAGGGGATTCCTACGAGCAGTACGTC.

A few counts support this clone. The chain uses TRBV10-2 and TRBJ2-5; D might be TRBD1 (5 bases). V was pared by 5 bases and J by 3 bases, with 13 bases between. Germline CDR1 reads WSHSY; CDR2 reads SAAADI. CDR3 length: 14 amino acids. CDR3 sequence (DNA): TGCGCCAGCAGTCTCCAGGGATCTGAAGAGACCCAGTACTTC. It codes for CASSLQGSEETQYF.

For the CDR3, the DNA is TGTGCCAGCGGCTGGGGGACAGGGGTGGGAAATGAGCAGTTCTTC. This encodes CASGWGTGVGNEQFF. The chain has TRBV28 and TRBJ2-1, with 10 nucleotides matching TRBD1. The germline V gene has CDR1 MDHEN and CDR2 SYDVKM. The V gene end was trimmed by 8 bases and the J gene end by 7 bases; junction bases not matched to a gene: 11. The CDR3 totals 15 residues.

This clone was observed a few times. The chain links TRBV4-1 to TRBJ2-7, with D perhaps TRBD1 (6 bases). The germline V gene has CDR1 MGHRA and CDR2 YSYEKL. The CDR3 runs to 13 residues. Between the trimmed V and J ends, which lost 4 bases and 2 bases, there was a span of 9 bases. The CDR3 region has the DNA TGCGCCAGCAGCCCCCGGGACACCTACGAGCAGTACGTC. Encoded protein: CASSPRDTYEQYV.

This chain links TRBV28 with TRBJ2-1; D is possibly TRBD1 (5 bases). The germline gives CDR1 MDHEN, CDR2 SYDVKM. The CDR3 is 12 amino acids. Trimming removed 2 bases at V and 10 bases at J, with 9 bases between. This CDR3 is CASSLLRTEQFF. The CDR3 DNA sequence: TGTGCCAGCAGTTTACTCAGGACAGAGCAGTTCTTC.

The rearrangement links TRBV7-2 to TRBJ2-5; 11 bases map to TRBD2. J lost 6 bases, V lost 1 base, and 10 bases had no gene match. The CDR3 contains 17 residues. Per germline, CDR1 SGHTA and CDR2 FQGNSA. The CDR3 DNA sequence: TGTGCCAGCAGCTTAGGGGTGTCTAGCGGGAGGCAAAAGACCCAGTACTTC. This sequence encodes CASSLGVSSGRQKTQYF.

CDR3 sequence reads: CASSPTGVYSNQPQHF. CDR3 bases: TGTGCCAGCAGTCCCACAGGGGTTTATAGCAATCAGCCCCAGCATTTT. The chain has TRBV27 and TRBJ1-5; 7 nucleotides align to TRBD1. The J segment lost 0 bases and the V segment lost 5 bases, leaving 7 bases of the junction unmatched. CDR1 MNHEY and CDR2 SMNVEV come from the germline V gene (reference sequence). This CDR3 comprises 16 residues.

This clone was found a few times. The rearrangement uses TRBV4-1 and TRBJ1-2, with TRBD1 as a possible D gene (5 bases). The CDR3 length is 15 residues. Per the germline V gene, CDR1 is MGHRA and CDR2 is YSYEKL. The V end was cut by 2 bases, the J end by 8 bases, with 18 bases between. The CDR3 spells CASSQLPSPGRGYTF. The CDR3 bases are TGCGCCAGCAGCCAACTCCCAAGCCCAGGGAGGGGCTACACCTTC.

V is TRBV27 and J is TRBJ2-1; 9 bases agree with TRBD2. Trimming at V came to 6 bases and at J to 4 bases, leaving 10 bases not matched to a gene. Per germline, CDR1 MNHEY and CDR2 SMNVEV (reference sequence). This CDR3 has 16 amino acids. CDR3 in amino acids: CASRSLTSGTYNEQFF. The CDR3 region has the DNA TGTGCCAGCAGGTCCTTGACTAGCGGCACTTACAATGAGCAGTTCTTC.

The count of this clone is one. J is TRBJ2-1 and V is TRBV5-1, with 9 positions matching TRBD2. Germline V gives CDR1 SGHRS, CDR2 YFSETQ. CDR3 length equals 15 residues. The V and J ends lost 6 bases and 8 bases, in that order; junction bases with no gene match: 12. The CDR3 protein is CASTPSAGGRHEQFF. In nucleotides, the CDR3 is TGCGCCAGCACCCCCTCGGCGGGAGGGCGCCATGAGCAGTTCTTC.

J is TRBJ1-1 and V is TRBV18, with D possibly TRBD1 on 6 matching bases. There are 13 residues in the CDR3. Trimming pared 6 bases from V and 4 bases from J, leaving 12 bases between. Germline loops: CDR1 KGHSH, CDR2 LQKENI. This chain's CDR3 is CASSYRVTTEAFF. In DNA form, the CDR3 reads TGTGCCAGCTCGTACAGGGTTACCACTGAAGCTTTCTTT.

As DNA, the CDR3 is TGTGCCAAGAATCTTGGACTAGCGGGAGTCGGTGAGCAGTTCTTC. Translated, it gives CAKNLGLAGVGEQFF. This chain joins TRBV2 and TRBJ2-1; 13 nucleotides match TRBD2. This CDR3 is 15 amino acids long. J gave up 9 bases and V 10 bases, and 12 bases lay outside the gene matches. Germline lookup yields CDR1 SNHLY and CDR2 FYNNEI.

The chain couples TRBV2 to TRBJ2-7; 7 bases align to TRBD1. The CDR3 is 15 residues long. Germline V gene data show CDR1 as SNHLY and CDR2 as FYNNEI. Unmatched junction bases numbered 16, after V lost 8 bases and J lost 6 bases. Written as DNA, the CDR3 is TGTGCCAGCGCCCTGACAAATGGACAGGTTGGCGAGCAGTACTTC. Translated, it gives CASALTNGQVGEQYF.